This T cell receptor (beta chain) comes out of a study of cytomegalovirus exposure and HLA in healthy donors. Study-level results: Presence/absence analyses assumed roughly uniform sequencing depth across donors, which may not hold.

With V trimmed by 0 bases and J by 1 base, 14 bases remained unmatched. The CDR3 has 22 residues. From germline, CDR1 is LGHNA and CDR2 YSLEER. 13 Jbeta primers and 60 Vbeta primers were used for the PCR. Repertoires were generated with immunoSEQ multiplex PCR, while TCRdb's copy carries only in-frame clones and drops some. The table lists some 200,000 clones, 77% of them singletons, with less than 3% in the top ten. This clone has only a few counts. What it binds is unknown. V and J are TRBV4-3 and TRBJ2-3; the match to TRBD2 covers 15 bases. This TCR came from a woman aged 60-75 years in good health and CMV-seropositive. The specimen was PBMCs. The CDR3 region is CASSQESAGWTSGGGRTDTQYF. CDR3 in DNA: TGCGCCAGCAGCCAAGAATCAGCCGGCTGGACTAGCGGGGGGGGTCGCACAGATACGCAGTATTTT.